This is a list of T cell receptor beta chains from one sample in a study of T cell responses to AZD1222 COVID-19 vaccine. Measured with immunoSEQ multiplex PCR; TCRdb has only the in-frame clones, and not every one. The sample gives under 200,000 clones, 91% of which show up once; 1.5% to 2% is in the top ten. Sequenced here: peripheral blood, sampled on day 0 of AZD1222 vaccination. The source of these receptors is an adult in good health. Both conserved end residues are trimmed from each CDR3.

CDR3 length	J gene	V gene	CDR3 protein
16	TRBJ2-3	TRBV5-1	ASSLGLAGGRTTDTQY
14	TRBJ1-1	TRBV5-1	ASSEPGPLMNTEAF
17	TRBJ2-1	TRBV23-1	ASSPTPFRAGACYNEQF
11	TRBJ1-2	TRBV28	ASRPTGGISYT
12	TRBJ1-1	TRBV30	AWKGGQMNTEAF
9	TRBJ1-1	TRBV28	ASSFSGGAF
11	TRBJ1-1	TRBV29-1	SAVQGMNTEAF
7	TRBJ1-1	TRBV20-1	SANTEAF
13	TRBJ1-1	TRBV3-1/TRBV3-2	ASSHRAGRSTEAF
11	TRBJ1-2	TRBV2	ASSELHRGTST
12	TRBJ1-2	TRBV28	ASRGEEGDYGYT